The next 25 T cell receptor beta chains were all read from a single sample in a study of blood T cell repertoires in COVID-19. The repertoire was sequenced with immunoSEQ multiplex PCR; TCRdb's copy has only in-frame clones and lacks some. The profile shows roughly 250,000 clones, approximately 87% of them singletons. The sequencing input was peripheral blood. Receptors were obtained from a human donor in a cohort sampled during active COVID-19.

The chain has TRBV4-1 and TRBJ2-7; possibly TRBD2 for D (5 bases). Germline V gene data show CDR1 as MGHRA and CDR2 as YSYEKL. This CDR3 is built from 15 residues. The germline V and J ends were trimmed by 0 bases and 2 bases, with 11 bases remaining between them. The CDR3 DNA follows: TGCGCCAGCAGCCAAGAACGAGCGGCGACCTACGAGCAGTACTTC. Translation: CASSQERAATYEQYF.

The genes are TRBV6-5 and TRBJ2-7; D is perhaps TRBD1 (5 bases). The CDR3 has 14 residues. With 5 bases removed from V and 3 bases from J, the gap between germline ends came to 14 bases. The germline CDR1 and CDR2 sequences are MNHEY and SVGAGI. CDR3 DNA: TGTGCCAGCAGTCACATTTTAAGGGGCTACGAGCAGTACTTC. Encoded protein: CASSHILRGYEQYF.

The V gene is TRBV9, the J gene TRBJ1-3; 7 bases fit TRBD1. V shed 0 bases, J shed 2 bases, and the junction held 8 bases outside the gene matches. The CDR3 length is 17 residues. Germline CDR1 reads SGDLS; CDR2 reads YYNGEE. Here the CDR3 reads CASSVATGESPGNTIYF. In DNA, the CDR3 is TGTGCCAGCAGCGTAGCCACAGGGGAAAGCCCTGGAAACACCATATATTTT.

The J gene is TRBJ2-7, the V gene TRBV9; D perhaps matches TRBD2 (5 bases). Germline V lookup: CDR1 SGDLS, CDR2 YYNGEE. There are 14 residues in the CDR3. Trimming removed 0 bases from V and 2 bases from J, with 9 bases in between. The CDR3 reads CASSVDGETYEQYF. The CDR3 DNA is TGTGCCAGCAGCGTAGACGGGGAAACCTACGAGCAGTACTTC.

This chain joins TRBV28 and TRBJ1-2; D possibly corresponds to TRBD1 (6 bases). In germline, CDR1 is MDHEN, CDR2 SYDVKM. The CDR3 sequence is 13 residues long. V was cut by 5 bases and J by 2 bases, with 9 bases left in between. The CDR3 DNA reads TGTGCCAGCAGTCTAGGACAGAACTATGGCTACACCTTC. Protein sequence: CASSLGQNYGYTF.

This chain joins TRBV9 and TRBJ2-3, with 7 bases fitting TRBD2. V gave up 0 bases and J gave up 0 bases; unmatched junction bases: 1. Germline V gene data show CDR1 as SGDLS and CDR2 as YYNGEE. This CDR3 has 15 amino acids. The CDR3 loop reads CASSVDGRSTDTQYF. The CDR3 DNA follows: TGTGCCAGCAGCGTAGACGGGAGGAGCACAGATACGCAGTATTTT.

This chain uses TRBV4-1 with TRBJ2-7; D is possibly TRBD2 (7 bases). Germline loops: CDR1 MGHRA, CDR2 YSYEKL. This CDR3 has 17 amino acids. V was pared by 4 bases and J by 5 bases, with 24 bases between. CDR3 protein: CASSPGRGGVQLDEQYF. Written as DNA, the CDR3 is TGCGCCAGCAGCCCGGGGAGGGGGGGCGTCCAGTTGGACGAGCAGTACTTC.

The rearrangement links TRBV12-3 or TRBV12-4 to TRBJ1-4; possible D gene TRBD1, 5 bases. This CDR3 contains 13 residues. V lost 6 bases, J lost 5 bases, and 10 bases lay in between. CDR3: CASSFTGNEKLFF. CDR3 DNA sequence: TGTGCCAGCAGCTTCACAGGAAATGAAAAACTGTTTTTT.

This clone was counted a few times. The rearrangement uses TRBV5-1 and TRBJ2-7; 11 nucleotides match TRBD1. CDR1 is SGHRS and CDR2 is YFSETQ in the germline V gene. The CDR3 length is 16 residues. V lost 4 bases, J lost 3 bases, and 9 bases stayed unmatched. The CDR3 loop reads CASSPWGTGGVYEQYF. The CDR3 bases are TGCGCCAGCAGCCCCTGGGGGACAGGGGGTGTCTACGAGCAGTACTTC. Full variable domain (missing parts from reference TRBV5-1 and TRBJ2-7): KAGVTQTPRYLIKTRGQQVTLSCSPISGHRSVSWYQQTPGQGLQFLFEYFSETQRNKGNFPGRFSGRQFSNSRSEMNVSTLELGDSALYLCASSPWGTGGVYEQYFGPGTRLTVT.

This clone was seen only a few times. The chain has TRBV19 and TRBJ1-3; the D is unclear. The CDR3 covers 17 residues. The ends were cut back, 3 bases at V and 0 bases at J, with 15 bases in the middle. From germline, CDR1 is LNHDA and CDR2 SQIVND (reference sequence). The CDR3 DNA reads as TGTGCCAGTAGTATGGAAGCAGGCTCTCCCTCTGGAAACACCATATATTTT. Protein: CASSMEAGSPSGNTIYF.

V usage is TRBV29-1 and J usage is TRBJ1-1; D might be TRBD1 (5 bases). Looked up from germline, CDR1 is SQVTM and CDR2 is ANQGSEA. This CDR3 is 12 amino acids long. V was cut by 6 bases and J by 1 base, with 9 bases left in between. The CDR3 loop reads CSVAQGNTEAFF. The CDR3 region has the DNA TGCAGCGTGGCGCAGGGGAACACTGAAGCTTTCTTT.

About this clone itself: Other DNA sequences of this sample code for an identical CDR3. The chain is built from TRBV24-1 and TRBJ2-3, with 9 bases fitting TRBD1. Per the germline V gene, CDR1 is KGHDR and CDR2 is SFDVKD. This CDR3 comprises 15 residues. V shed 3 bases and J 3 bases; nucleotides not matched to a gene: 3. The CDR3 bases are TGTGCCACCAGTGATCCGGGACAGGGTACAGATACGCAGTATTTT. It codes for CATSDPGQGTDTQYF.

V gene TRBV29-1 combines with J gene TRBJ2-3, with TRBD1 identical over 10 bases. V shed 4 bases, J shed 7 bases, and the junction held 5 bases outside the gene matches. Germline assignment: CDR1 SQVTM and CDR2 ANQGSEA. This CDR3 region has 13 residues. DNA of the CDR3: TGCAGCGTTGGACAGGGGGCAGGGAATACGCAGTATTTT. Its translation: CSVGQGAGNTQYF.

This chain links TRBV15 with TRBJ2-7; D is perhaps TRBD2 (6 bases). V was pared by 5 bases and J by 3 bases, with 11 bases between. The length of the CDR3 is 13 residues. In germline, CDR1 is LNHNV, CDR2 YYDKDF (reference sequence). The CDR3 DNA sequence: TGTGCCACCAGCCGGGACTTGCACTACGAGCAGTACTTC. Its translation: CATSRDLHYEQYF.

CDR3 residues: CASSEAGTGVFDDGYTF. CDR3 DNA: TGTGCCAGCAGTGAAGCTGGGACAGGGGTCTTCGATGATGGCTACACCTTC. The chain carries TRBV2 and TRBJ1-2; 10 bases are a match to TRBD1. V lost 0 bases and J lost 6; bases outside the gene matches: 10. Germline values: CDR1 SNHLY, CDR2 FYNNEI. The CDR3 is 17 residues long.

The gene calls are TRBV6-1 and TRBJ2-7, with no clear D. Germline V gene lookup returns CDR1 MNHNS and CDR2 SASEGT. With 0 bases removed from V and 3 bases from J, the gap between germline ends came to 12 bases. This CDR3 has 15 residues. The CDR3 nucleotides read TGTGCCAGCAGTGAAGCATGGCTAGTTATCTACGAGCAGTACTTC. Its translation is CASSEAWLVIYEQYF.

This chain connects TRBV15 to TRBJ1-6; 8 bases fit TRBD1. The germline V gene encodes CDR1 LNHNV and CDR2 YYDKDF (reference sequence). V shed 2 bases, J shed 10 bases, and the junction held 7 bases outside the gene matches. The CDR3 contains 15 residues. The CDR3 bases are TGTGCCACCAGCAGAAGAGGACAGGGCGACTCACCCCTCCACTTT. Protein product: CATSRRGQGDSPLHF.

The V call is TRBV18, the J call TRBJ1-4; D call uncertain. The V gene's germline CDR1 is KGHSH and CDR2 LQKENI. Trimming left V 4 bases short and J 5 bases short, with 8 bases between. The CDR3 runs to 13 residues. In DNA form, the CDR3 reads TGTGCCAGCTCACTAAGCCCCAATGAAAAACTGTTTTTT. Its translation is CASSLSPNEKLFF. The whole variable domain, remainder taken from reference TRBV18 and TRBJ1-4, is NAGVMQNPRHLVRRRGQEARLRCSPMKGHSHVYWYRQLPEEGLKFMVYLQKENIIDESGMPKERFSAEFPKEGPSILRIQQVVRGDSAAYFCASSLSPNEKLFFGSGTQLSVL.

The V gene is TRBV5-1, the J gene TRBJ1-5, with 9 bases identical to TRBD1. The CDR3 is made up of 15 amino acids. Germline CDR1 reads SGHRS; CDR2 reads YFSETQ. The V and J ends lost 1 base and 4 bases, in that order; junction bases with no gene match: 3. This CDR3 reads CASSLYGTGNQPQHF. The CDR3 DNA is TGCGCCAGCAGCTTGTACGGGACAGGGAATCAGCCCCAGCATTTT.

The gene calls are TRBV10-1 and TRBJ2-1; 7 bases are a match to TRBD2. Looked up from germline, CDR1 is WNHNN and CDR2 is SYGVQD (reference sequence). CDR3 size: 14 residues. The junction had 11 bases not matched to a gene; V was cut back by 6 bases and J by 9 bases. CDR3 amino acids: CASRDAGVQSEQFF. In DNA, the CDR3 is TGCGCCAGCAGAGATGCGGGAGTACAGTCTGAGCAGTTCTTC.

The rearrangement links TRBV4-3 to TRBJ1-6; D is undetermined. Germline CDR1 reads LGHNA; CDR2 reads YSLEER. The V end was cut by 1 base, the J end by 7 bases, with 5 bases between. The CDR3 is 13 residues long. The CDR3 sequence is CASSQVTNSPLHF. CDR3 nucleotides: TGCGCCAGCAGCCAAGTGACAAATTCACCCCTCCACTTT.

With respect to this clone: At one boundary the junction diverges from the germline segment, which might be a read error. The chain couples TRBV5-4 to TRBJ2-7; 8 bases are shared with TRBD1. This CDR3 is 13 amino acids long. The germline V gene encodes CDR1 SGHNT and CDR2 YYREEE (reference sequence). CDR3 in amino acids: CASSFDRGTWKHF. The CDR3 bases are TGTGCCAGCAGCTTTGACAGGGGAACTTGGAAACACTTC.

J is TRBJ2-1 and V is TRBV18, with a tentative D call TRBD1 (5 bases). Germline CDR1 KGHSH, CDR2 LQKENI. The CDR3 has 13 residues. The V end was cut by 6 bases, the J end by 5 bases, with 11 bases between. CDR3 coding DNA: TGTGCCAGCTCTCTTCCCAGGGACAATGAGCAGTTCTTC. It yields the protein CASSLPRDNEQFF.

This clone was counted between two and nine times. The rearrangement joins TRBV3-1 (or the pseudogene TRBV3-2) to TRBJ2-5; D is unresolved. This CDR3 has 13 amino acids. Trimming stripped 4 bases from V and 1 base from J, with 7 bases between. Germline V CDR1 and CDR2: LGHDT, YNNKEL (reference sequence). CDR3 sequence: CASSPWPQETQYF. In DNA, the CDR3 is TGTGCCAGCAGCCCTTGGCCCCAAGAGACCCAGTACTTC.

V usage is TRBV6-5 and J usage is TRBJ1-5; TRBD1 matches at 9 bases. The J segment lost 6 bases and the V segment lost 5 bases, leaving 8 bases of the junction unmatched. From germline, CDR1 is MNHEY and CDR2 SVGAGI. CDR3 length equals 15 residues. The CDR3 nucleotides are TGTGCCAGCAGTAGAACAGGGGGCGAGGGTCAGCCCCAGCATTTT. Its protein is CASSRTGGEGQPQHF.